Listed below are T cell receptor beta chains from one sample, sequenced in a study of T-cell reconstitution after alpha-beta-depleted transplantation in children. Each CDR3 protein gets one entry after TCRdb re-called the PCR reads with MiXCR. Here the sample spans 300,000 or so distinct CDR3 sequences, 23% being singletons. This material consisted of PBMCs, mostly from graft donor cells, taken 180 days after TCRalphabeta/CD19-depleted stem cell transplant. These receptors were collected from a male patient aged 5 to 17 who had a stem cell transplant for acute lymphoblastic leukemia, so the T cells may come from the graft donor. Both conserved end residues are part of each CDR3. A D gene is named only where the DNA matches it firmly. The listing skips clone size in some rows; elsewhere it reads once, few, many or a size class.

CDR3 DNA: TGTGCCAGCAGCCAACTGGGTGGGACAGGGGTCCGGGACGAGCAGTACTTC; CDR3 protein: CASSQLGGTGVRDEQYF; V gene: TRBV27; D gene: TRBD1; clone size: -; J gene: TRBJ2-7
CDR3 DNA: TGTGCCATCAGCCCTGGACAGGCGGGCTGGAGCAATCAGCCCCAGCATTTT; CDR3 protein: CAISPGQAGWSNQPQHF; V gene: TRBV10-3; D gene: TRBD1; clone size: -; J gene: TRBJ1-5
CDR3 DNA: TGCAGCGTTGGGAGGGCCCAGGGGCTCTACGAGCAGTACTTC; CDR3 protein: CSVGRAQGLYEQYF; V gene: TRBV29-1; D gene: -; clone size: -; J gene: TRBJ2-7
CDR3 DNA: TGCGCCAGCAGCTTGAGGGGACAGACCTACGAGCAGTACTTC; CDR3 protein: CASSLRGQTYEQYF; V gene: TRBV5-1; D gene: TRBD1; clone size: -; J gene: TRBJ2-7
CDR3 DNA: TGTGCCACCAGTGGGGGGCATGAGCAGTTCTTC; CDR3 protein: CATSGGHEQFF; V gene: TRBV27; D gene: -; clone size: few; J gene: TRBJ2-1
CDR3 DNA: TGTGCCAGCAGACCAGACAGGCTGCGAGACACCGGGGAGCTGTTTTTT; CDR3 protein: CASRPDRLRDTGELFF; V gene: TRBV12-3/TRBV12-4; D gene: -; clone size: -; J gene: TRBJ2-2
CDR3 DNA: TGTGCCAGCAGCTTATTCGAGAAGGGGCCCTACAATGAGCAGTTCTTC; CDR3 protein: CASSLFEKGPYNEQFF; V gene: TRBV7-3; D gene: -; clone size: few; J gene: TRBJ2-1
CDR3 DNA: TGTGCCACCAGCAGAGATTCCGGGACTAGCTACGAGCAGTACTTC; CDR3 protein: CATSRDSGTSYEQYF; V gene: TRBV15; D gene: TRBD2; clone size: few; J gene: TRBJ2-7
CDR3 DNA: TGTGCCAGCAGCATAGGGGGGGGCCAAGAGACCCAGTACTTC; CDR3 protein: CASSIGGGQETQYF; V gene: TRBV7-2; D gene: -; clone size: many; J gene: TRBJ2-5
CDR3 DNA: TGCAGTGCTAGAGTGGGCAGTGTGAACACTGAAGCTTTCTTT; CDR3 protein: CSARVGSVNTEAFF; V gene: TRBV20-1; D gene: -; clone size: few; J gene: TRBJ1-1
CDR3 DNA: TGTGCCAGCAGCTCCGGGACAGACTACGAGCAGTACTTC; CDR3 protein: CASSSGTDYEQYF; V gene: TRBV12-3/TRBV12-4; D gene: TRBD1; clone size: -; J gene: TRBJ2-7
CDR3 DNA: TGTGCCAGCAGACCAGTCAGGGTCTGGAACACTGAAGCTTTCTTT; CDR3 protein: CASRPVRVWNTEAFF; V gene: TRBV12-3/TRBV12-4; D gene: -; clone size: few; J gene: TRBJ1-1
CDR3 DNA: TGCAGCGTGGAGGGGCAGGGGGCGAGAGAGACCCAGTACTTC; CDR3 protein: CSVEGQGARETQYF; V gene: TRBV29-1; D gene: TRBD1; clone size: few; J gene: TRBJ2-5
CDR3 DNA: TGCAGTGCTAGAGAGGGACAGGTTGGGAGGGGTTTCTTT; CDR3 protein: CSAREGQVGRGFF; V gene: TRBV20-1; D gene: TRBD1; clone size: few; J gene: TRBJ1-1
CDR3 DNA: TGCGCCAGCAGCGAGAACCGACTCAGCGGGAGCCCAACCTACGAGCAGTACTTC; CDR3 protein: CASSENRLSGSPTYEQYF; V gene: TRBV5-1; D gene: TRBD2; clone size: -; J gene: TRBJ2-7
CDR3 DNA: TGTGCCAGCACCACCCCCGGGACCCACGACGCTTTCTTT; CDR3 protein: CASTTPGTHDAFF; V gene: TRBV6-6; D gene: -; clone size: -; J gene: TRBJ1-1
CDR3 DNA: TGTGCTAGTGGTTTCCACAGGGGGGACAATGAGCAGTTCTTC; CDR3 protein: CASGFHRGDNEQFF; V gene: TRBV12-5; D gene: TRBD1; clone size: -; J gene: TRBJ2-1
CDR3 DNA: TGCAGTGCTAGACGTTGGACTAGCGGGAGTTACGAGCAGTACTTC; CDR3 protein: CSARRWTSGSYEQYF; V gene: TRBV20-1; D gene: TRBD2; clone size: -; J gene: TRBJ2-7
CDR3 DNA: TGTGCCAGCAGCAAGGGCGGGGCCCTCACTGAAGCTTTCTTT; CDR3 protein: CASSKGGALTEAFF; V gene: TRBV11-2; D gene: -; clone size: -; J gene: TRBJ1-1
CDR3 DNA: TGTGCCAGCAGCTTAGGAGGGGTTGAGAACACTGAAGCTTTCTTT; CDR3 protein: CASSLGGVENTEAFF; V gene: TRBV11-3; D gene: -; clone size: -; J gene: TRBJ1-1
CDR3 DNA: TGCAGTGCTAGATATTGGGGCAGGGCGACAGATACGCAGTATTTT; CDR3 protein: CSARYWGRATDTQYF; V gene: TRBV20-1; D gene: -; clone size: -; J gene: TRBJ2-3
CDR3 DNA: TGTGCCAGCAGTGAGTTTGGTATCGCAGATACGCAGTATTTT; CDR3 protein: CASSEFGIADTQYF; V gene: TRBV2; D gene: -; clone size: -; J gene: TRBJ2-3
CDR3 DNA: TGCGCCAGCAGCTTGGCTGGCTTGCCGACGGAGACCCAGTACTTC; CDR3 protein: CASSLAGLPTETQYF; V gene: TRBV5-1; D gene: -; clone size: few; J gene: TRBJ2-5
CDR3 DNA: TGTGCCAGCAGTGAACAAGGACAGAGAATGGATACGCAGTATTTT; CDR3 protein: CASSEQGQRMDTQYF; V gene: TRBV6-1; D gene: -; clone size: few; J gene: TRBJ2-3
CDR3 DNA: TGTGCCAGCAGCCACCGGGACAGGGTGGATCAGTTCTTC; CDR3 protein: CASSHRDRVDQFF; V gene: TRBV7-9; D gene: TRBD1; clone size: -; J gene: TRBJ2-1
CDR3 DNA: TGTGCCAGCAGTTTCCAGGCTCGGAGGTACAATGAGCAGTTCTTC; CDR3 protein: CASSFQARRYNEQFF; V gene: TRBV27; D gene: -; clone size: -; J gene: TRBJ2-1
CDR3 DNA: TGTGCCATCAGTAGACAGGGGAATGGCTACACCTTC; CDR3 protein: CAISRQGNGYTF; V gene: TRBV10-3; D gene: TRBD1; clone size: -; J gene: TRBJ1-2
CDR3 DNA: TGTGCCAGCGAGGGGACAGGTCCCTACGAGCAGTACTTC; CDR3 protein: CASEGTGPYEQYF; V gene: TRBV6-1; D gene: TRBD1; clone size: -; J gene: TRBJ2-7
CDR3 DNA: TGTGCCAGCAGCAGTGGGGGGGTCACTGAAGCTTTCTTT; CDR3 protein: CASSSGGVTEAFF; V gene: TRBV27; D gene: -; clone size: -; J gene: TRBJ1-1
CDR3 DNA: TGTGCCAGCTCAACGGGACTAGCGGGGGCCAATGAGCAGTTCTTC; CDR3 protein: CASSTGLAGANEQFF; V gene: TRBV18; D gene: TRBD2; clone size: -; J gene: TRBJ2-1
CDR3 DNA: TGCAGTGCTAGGGATATTATAGAGCAGTACTTC; CDR3 protein: CSARDIIEQYF; V gene: TRBV20-1; D gene: -; clone size: -; J gene: TRBJ2-7
CDR3 DNA: TGTGCCAGCAGCAGTAGGCTAGCGGGAGCCGATGAGCAGTTCTTC; CDR3 protein: CASSSRLAGADEQFF; V gene: TRBV21-1; D gene: -; clone size: -; J gene: TRBJ2-1
CDR3 DNA: TGTGCCAGCAGCCAGTCCGAGGGGGGAGCGATTAATGAAAAACTGTTTTTT; CDR3 protein: CASSQSEGGAINEKLFF; V gene: TRBV4-2; D gene: -; clone size: many; J gene: TRBJ1-4
CDR3 DNA: TGTGCCAGCAGTTTAAGGTTCCAGCGGAGCTACAATGAGCAGTTCTTC; CDR3 protein: CASSLRFQRSYNEQFF; V gene: TRBV27; D gene: -; clone size: few; J gene: TRBJ2-1
CDR3 DNA: TGTGCCAGCAGCTCACTGCTCGCAGATACGCAGTATTTT; CDR3 protein: CASSSLLADTQYF; V gene: TRBV7-8; D gene: -; clone size: few; J gene: TRBJ2-3
CDR3 DNA: TGCGCCAGCAGCCAACCCCGCCAACGAAACACCATATATTTT; CDR3 protein: CASSQPRQRNTIYF; V gene: TRBV4-1; D gene: -; clone size: few; J gene: TRBJ1-3
CDR3 DNA: TGCGCCAGCAGCTTGGACAGGATATTCTACAATGAGCAGTTCTTC; CDR3 protein: CASSLDRIFYNEQFF; V gene: TRBV5-1; D gene: -; clone size: -; J gene: TRBJ2-1
CDR3 DNA: TGTGCCAGCAGTTCCACGAACTACGGGAAGCCCTACGAGCAGTACTTC; CDR3 protein: CASSSTNYGKPYEQYF; V gene: TRBV12-3/TRBV12-4; D gene: -; clone size: -; J gene: TRBJ2-7
CDR3 DNA: TGCGCCAGCAGCTCCCCCCTCAGCGGGAGGGCCTACAATGAGCAGTTCTTC; CDR3 protein: CASSSPLSGRAYNEQFF; V gene: TRBV5-1; D gene: TRBD2; clone size: few; J gene: TRBJ2-1